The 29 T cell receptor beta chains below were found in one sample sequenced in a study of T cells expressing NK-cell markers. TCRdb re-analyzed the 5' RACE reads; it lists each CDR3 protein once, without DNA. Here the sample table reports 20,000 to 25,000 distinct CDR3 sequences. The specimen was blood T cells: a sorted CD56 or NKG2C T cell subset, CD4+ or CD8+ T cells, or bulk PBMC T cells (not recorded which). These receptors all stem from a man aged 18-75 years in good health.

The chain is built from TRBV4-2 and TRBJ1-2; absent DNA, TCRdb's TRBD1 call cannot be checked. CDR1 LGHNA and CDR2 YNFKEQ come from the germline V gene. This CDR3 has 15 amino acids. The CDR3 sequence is CASSGGDSADYGYTF.

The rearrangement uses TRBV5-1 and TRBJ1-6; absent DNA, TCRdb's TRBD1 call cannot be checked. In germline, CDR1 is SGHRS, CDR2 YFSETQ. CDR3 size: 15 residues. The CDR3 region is CASSLEGGNNSPLHF.

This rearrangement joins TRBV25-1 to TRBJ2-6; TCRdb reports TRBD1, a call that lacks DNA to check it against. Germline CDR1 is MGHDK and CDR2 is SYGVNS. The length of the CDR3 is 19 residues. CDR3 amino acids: CASSSPRQGGPSGANVLTF.

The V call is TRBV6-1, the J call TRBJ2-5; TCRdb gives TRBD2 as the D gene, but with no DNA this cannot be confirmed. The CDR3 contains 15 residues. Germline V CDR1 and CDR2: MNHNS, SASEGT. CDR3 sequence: CASSRGRGTQETQYF.

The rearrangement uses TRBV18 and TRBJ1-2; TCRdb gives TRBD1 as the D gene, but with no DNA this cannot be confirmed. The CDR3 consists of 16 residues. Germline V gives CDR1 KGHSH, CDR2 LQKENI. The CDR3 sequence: CASSPPTGAHHYGYTF.

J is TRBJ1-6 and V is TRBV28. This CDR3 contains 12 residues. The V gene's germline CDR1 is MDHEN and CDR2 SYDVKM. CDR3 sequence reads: CASSSLNSPLHF.

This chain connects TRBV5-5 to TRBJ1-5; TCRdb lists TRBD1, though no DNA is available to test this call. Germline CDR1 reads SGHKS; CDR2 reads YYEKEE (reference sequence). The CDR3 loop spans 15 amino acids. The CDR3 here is CASTYGGVSGQPQHF. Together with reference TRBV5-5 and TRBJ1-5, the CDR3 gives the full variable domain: DAGVTQSPTHLIKTRGQQVTLRCSPISGHKSVSWYQQVLGQGPQFIFQYYEKEERGRGNFPDRFSARQFPNYSSELNVNALLLGDSALYLCASTYGGVSGQPQHFGDGTRLSIL.

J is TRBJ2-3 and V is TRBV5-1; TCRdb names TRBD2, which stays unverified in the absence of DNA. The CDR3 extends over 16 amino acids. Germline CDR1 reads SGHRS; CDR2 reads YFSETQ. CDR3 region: CASSSLAGGRTDTQYF.

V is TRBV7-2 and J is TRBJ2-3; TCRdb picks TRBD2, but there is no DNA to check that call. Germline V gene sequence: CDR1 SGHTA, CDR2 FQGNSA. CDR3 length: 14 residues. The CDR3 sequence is CASSLGLGPDTQYF.

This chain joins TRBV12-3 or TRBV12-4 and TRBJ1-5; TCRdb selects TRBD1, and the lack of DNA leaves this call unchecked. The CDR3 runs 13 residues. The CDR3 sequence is CASNLGLEQPQHF.

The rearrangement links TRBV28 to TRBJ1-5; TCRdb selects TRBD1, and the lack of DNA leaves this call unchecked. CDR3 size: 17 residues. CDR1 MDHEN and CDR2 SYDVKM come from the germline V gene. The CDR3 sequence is CASISPRQGISNQPQHF.

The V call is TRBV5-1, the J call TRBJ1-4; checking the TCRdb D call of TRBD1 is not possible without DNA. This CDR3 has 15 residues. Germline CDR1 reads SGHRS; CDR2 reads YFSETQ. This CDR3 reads CASSAHRGPNEKLFF.

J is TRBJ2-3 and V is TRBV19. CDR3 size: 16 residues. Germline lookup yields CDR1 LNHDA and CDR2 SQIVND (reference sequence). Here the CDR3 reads CASSIDDKYFRDTQYF. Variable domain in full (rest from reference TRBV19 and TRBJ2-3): DGGITQSPKYLFRKEGQNVTLSCEQNLNHDAMYWYRQDPGQGLRLIYYSQIVNDFQKGDIAEGYSVSREKKESFPLTVTSAQKNPTAFYLCASSIDDKYFRDTQYFGPGTRLTVL.

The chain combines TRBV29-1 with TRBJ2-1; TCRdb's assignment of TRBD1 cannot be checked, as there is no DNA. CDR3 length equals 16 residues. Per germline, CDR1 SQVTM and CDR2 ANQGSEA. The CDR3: CSVCGGRDGDYNEQFF.

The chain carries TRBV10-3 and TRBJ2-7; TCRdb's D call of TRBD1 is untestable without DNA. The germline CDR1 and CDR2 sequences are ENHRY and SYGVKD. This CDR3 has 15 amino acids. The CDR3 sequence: CAIGSPDRGIYEQYF.

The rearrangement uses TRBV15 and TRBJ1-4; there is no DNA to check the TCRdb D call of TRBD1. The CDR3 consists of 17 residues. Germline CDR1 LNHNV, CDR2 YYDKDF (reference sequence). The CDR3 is CATSPARYRNPHEKLFF.

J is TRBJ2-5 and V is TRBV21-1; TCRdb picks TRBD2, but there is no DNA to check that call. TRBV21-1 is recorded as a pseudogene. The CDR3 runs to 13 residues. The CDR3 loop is CARLAHNRETQYF.

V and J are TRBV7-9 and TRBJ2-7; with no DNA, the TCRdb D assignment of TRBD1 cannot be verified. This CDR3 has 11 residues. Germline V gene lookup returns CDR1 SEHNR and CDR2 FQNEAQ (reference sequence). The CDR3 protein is CASTWGPEQYF.

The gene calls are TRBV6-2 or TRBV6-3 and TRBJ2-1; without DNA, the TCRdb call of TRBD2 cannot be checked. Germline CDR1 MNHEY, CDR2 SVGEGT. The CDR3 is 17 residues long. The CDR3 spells CASSIIGGGRLYNEQFF.

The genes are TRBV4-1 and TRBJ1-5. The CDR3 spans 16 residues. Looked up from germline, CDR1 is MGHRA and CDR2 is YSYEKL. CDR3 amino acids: CASSPEGEAHVQPQHF.

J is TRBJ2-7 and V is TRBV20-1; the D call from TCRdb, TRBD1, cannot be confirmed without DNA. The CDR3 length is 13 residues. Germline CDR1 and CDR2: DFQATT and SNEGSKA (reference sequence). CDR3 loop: CSAQGAGLYEQYF.

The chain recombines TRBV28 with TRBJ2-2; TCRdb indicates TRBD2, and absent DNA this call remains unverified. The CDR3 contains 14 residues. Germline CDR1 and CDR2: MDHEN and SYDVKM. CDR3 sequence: CASKGGGAGGELFF.

The CDR3 loop is CASSDGNEQFF. The genes are TRBV18 and TRBJ2-1. Germline-derived CDR1 and CDR2 are KGHSH and LQKENI. This CDR3 is built from 11 residues.

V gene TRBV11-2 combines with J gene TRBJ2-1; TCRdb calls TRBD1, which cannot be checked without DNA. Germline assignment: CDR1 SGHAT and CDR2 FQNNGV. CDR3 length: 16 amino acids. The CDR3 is CASSRAGTRLLNEQFF.

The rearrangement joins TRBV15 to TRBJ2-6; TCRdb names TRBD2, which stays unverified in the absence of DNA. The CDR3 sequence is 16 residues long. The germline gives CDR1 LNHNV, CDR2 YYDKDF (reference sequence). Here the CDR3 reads CATSRDGAAGANVLTF.

CDR3 amino acids: CASRFTASGTNEQFF. The rearrangement joins TRBV2 to TRBJ2-1; there is no DNA to check the TCRdb D call of TRBD2. CDR3 length: 15 residues. CDR1 and CDR2 from the germline V gene are SNHLY and FYNNEI.

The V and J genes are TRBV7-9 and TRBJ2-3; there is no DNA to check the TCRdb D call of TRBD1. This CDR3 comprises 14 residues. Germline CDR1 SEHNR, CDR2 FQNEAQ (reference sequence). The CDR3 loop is CASSLDLNRDTQYF. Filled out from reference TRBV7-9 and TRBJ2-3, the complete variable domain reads DTGVSQNPRHKITKRGQNVTFRCDPISEHNRLYWYRQTLGQGPEFLTYFQNEAQLEKSRLLSDRFSAERPKGSFSTLEIQRTEQGDSAMYLCASSLDLNRDTQYFGPGTRLTVL.

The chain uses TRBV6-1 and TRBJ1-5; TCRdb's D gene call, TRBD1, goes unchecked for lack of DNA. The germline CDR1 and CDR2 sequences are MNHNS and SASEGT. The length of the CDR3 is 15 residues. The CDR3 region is CASSLDLGARQPQHF.

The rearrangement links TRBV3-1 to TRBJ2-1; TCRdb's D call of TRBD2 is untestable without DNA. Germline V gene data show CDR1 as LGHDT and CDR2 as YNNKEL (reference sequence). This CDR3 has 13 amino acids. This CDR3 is CASSQYGRGEQFF.